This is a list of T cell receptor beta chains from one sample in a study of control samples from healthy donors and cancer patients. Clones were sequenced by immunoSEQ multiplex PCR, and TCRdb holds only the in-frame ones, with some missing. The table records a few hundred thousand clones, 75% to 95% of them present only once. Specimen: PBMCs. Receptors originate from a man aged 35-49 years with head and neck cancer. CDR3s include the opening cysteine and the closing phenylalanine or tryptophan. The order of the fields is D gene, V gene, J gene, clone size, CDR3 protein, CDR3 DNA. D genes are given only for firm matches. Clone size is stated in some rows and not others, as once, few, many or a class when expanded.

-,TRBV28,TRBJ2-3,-,CASSSQNRGDGDTQYF,TGTGCCAGCAGTTCCCAGAACCGGGGTGATGGGGATACGCAGTATTTT
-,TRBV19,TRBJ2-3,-,CASSIGADEADTQYF,TGTGCCAGTAGTATCGGAGCGGATGAGGCAGATACGCAGTATTTT
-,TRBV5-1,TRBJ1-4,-,CASSLVQGANEKLFF,TGCGCCAGCAGCTTGGTGCAGGGCGCTAATGAAAAACTGTTTTTT
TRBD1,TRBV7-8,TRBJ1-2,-,CASSSETGYGYTF,TGTGCCAGCAGCTCCGAGACAGGGTATGGCTACACCTTC
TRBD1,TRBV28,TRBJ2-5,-,CASSSGQIAETQYF,TGTGCCAGCAGTTCGGGACAGATCGCGGAGACCCAGTACTTC
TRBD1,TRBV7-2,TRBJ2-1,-,CASSLGTVGSYNEQFF,TGTGCCAGCAGCCTGGGGACAGTAGGTTCGTACAATGAGCAGTTCTTC
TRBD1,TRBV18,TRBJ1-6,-,CASSQGTVDSPPHF,TGTGCCAGCTCACAAGGGACAGTTGATTCACCCCCCCACTTT
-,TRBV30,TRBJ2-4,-,CAWSVEGGNIQYF,TGTGCCTGGAGTGTCGAGGGTGGAAACATTCAGTACTTC
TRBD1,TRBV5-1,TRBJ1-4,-,CASSLGVDRVNEKLFF,TGCGCCAGCAGCTTGGGGGTCGACAGGGTTAATGAAAAACTGTTTTTT
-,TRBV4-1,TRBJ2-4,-,CASSQGAEVTKNIQYF,TGCGCCAGCAGCCAGGGGGCAGAAGTCACCAAAAACATTCAGTACTTC
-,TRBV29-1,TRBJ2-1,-,CSVSTLSSYNEQFF,TGCAGCGTTTCTACACTTAGCTCCTACAATGAGCAGTTCTTC
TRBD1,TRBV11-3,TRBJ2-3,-,CASSRQGSTDTQYF,TGTGCCAGCAGCCGACAGGGGAGCACAGATACGCAGTATTTT
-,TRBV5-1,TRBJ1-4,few,CASSLNRQNDLFF,TGCGCCAGCAGCCTCAATCGACAGAACGACCTGTTTTTT